Following are 4 T cell receptor beta chains from one sample sequenced in a study of regulatory T cells in long-lasting Graves disease. Time point indicated: persistent/refractory GD, antithyroid drugs over 5 years with positive TRAb. Researchers made the TCR library from RNA that was extracted from PBMCs. Construction of the TCR beta libraries employed iRepertoire HTBI primers in conjunction with Arm-PCR of CDR3 regions. TCRdb reanalysed the multiplex PCR reads using MiXCR and keeps one entry per CDR3 protein. The sample lists 400,000 to 500,000 distinct CDR3 sequences, approximately 22% seen once, with about an eighth in the top ten. The sequenced sample was peripheral blood mononuclear cells (PBMCs), obtained when the disease was refractory, from a patient treated with antithyroid drugs. Receptor source: a female donor with Graves disease.

This clonotype appeared many times. This chain links TRBV28 with TRBJ1-6; the D gene is possibly TRBD1 (5 bases). Trimming shortened V by 1 base and J by 10 bases, and 8 bases separated the two germline ends. Germline V gene lookup returns CDR1 MDHEN and CDR2 SYDVKM. This CDR3 spans 13 amino acids. The CDR3 sequence: CASSLYRSSPLHF. The CDR3 DNA follows: TGTGCCAGCAGTTTATACAGGTCCTCACCCCTCCACTTT.

There are many counts of this clonotype. The chain recombines TRBV10-3 with TRBJ1-1, with D hard to call. The CDR3 consists of 13 residues. Trimming removed 6 bases at V and 1 base at J, with 9 bases between. The V gene's germline CDR1 is ENHRY and CDR2 SYGVKD. DNA of the CDR3: TGTGCCATCAGCCTGACGGGGAACACTGAAGCTTTCTTT. It specifies CAISLTGNTEAFF.

This clonotype was picked up many times. This rearrangement joins TRBV4-2 to TRBJ1-2; TRBD1 might be the D (6 bases). Per germline, CDR1 LGHNA and CDR2 YNFKEQ. V lost 3 bases and J 4 bases, leaving 9 bases between the germline ends. This CDR3 region has 13 residues. CDR3 residues: CASSHTQGYGYTF. CDR3 coding DNA: TGTGCCAGCAGCCATACACAGGGCTATGGCTACACCTTC.

This clonotype was picked up a small number of times. The chain employs TRBV18 and TRBJ1-1; tentative D call: TRBD1 (6 bases). CDR1 and CDR2 (germline): KGHSH, LQKENI. The CDR3 covers 12 residues. Trimming pared 3 bases from V and 7 bases from J, leaving 9 bases between. CDR3 bases: TGTGCCAGCTCACCGACAGGAGATGAAGCTTTCTTT. Translating it yields CASSPTGDEAFF.